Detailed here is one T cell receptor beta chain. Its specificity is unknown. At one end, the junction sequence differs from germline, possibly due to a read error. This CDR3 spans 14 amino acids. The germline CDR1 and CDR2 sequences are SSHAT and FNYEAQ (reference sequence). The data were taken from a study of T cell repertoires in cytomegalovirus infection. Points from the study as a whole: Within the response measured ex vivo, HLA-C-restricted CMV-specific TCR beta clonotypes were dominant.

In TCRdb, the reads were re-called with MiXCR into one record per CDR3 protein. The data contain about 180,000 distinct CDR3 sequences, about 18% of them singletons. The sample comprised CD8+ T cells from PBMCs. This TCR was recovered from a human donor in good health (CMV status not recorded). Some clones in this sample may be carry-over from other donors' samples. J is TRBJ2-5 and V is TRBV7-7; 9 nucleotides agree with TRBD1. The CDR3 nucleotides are TGTGCTAGCAGCGCGAGACAGGGGGTCGAGACCCAGTACTTC. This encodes CASSARQGVETQYF. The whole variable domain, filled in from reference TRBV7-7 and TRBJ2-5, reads GAGVSQSPRYKVTKRGQDVTLRCDPISSHATLYWYQQALGQGPEFLTYFNYEAQPDKSGLPSDRFSAERPEGSISTLTIQRTEQRDSAMYRCASSARQGVETQYFGPGTRLLVL.